These T cell receptor beta chains were read from a single sample in a study of blood T cells in healthy people across ages. TCRdb ran MiXCR on the 5' RACE reads and lists one entry per CDR3 protein. Here the sample spans hundreds of thousands of distinct CDR3 sequences, about 24% being singletons. These data were also filed under a second study, of T cells of mothers and their children.

Sequencing was performed on blood. All receptors derive from a boy aged 10-17 years in good health. Each CDR3 is given with its conserved first and last residue. Each record gives: V gene, J gene, CDR3 protein.

>TRBV5-1|TRBJ2-3
CASSLMTPHAAQYF
>TRBV7-2|TRBJ1-1
CASSLDSYTEAFF
>TRBV11-2|TRBJ2-1
CASNRRGNGGHGNEQFF
>TRBV5-5|TRBJ2-2
CASSLAGWLSGNTGELFF
>TRBV7-9|TRBJ2-5
CASSPTGTGHSQGTQYF
>TRBV7-9|TRBJ2-1
CASSPFRDRLSNEQFF
>TRBV4-1|TRBJ2-5
CASSQHTGTGEGETQYF
>TRBV20-1|TRBJ2-5
CSASAGSGKETQYF
>TRBV27|TRBJ1-1
CASSPQGVGTEAFF
>TRBV2|TRBJ2-7
CASSPGRADYEQYF
>TRBV7-6|TRBJ2-3
CASSLVGRQRGGTDTQYF
>TRBV7-2|TRBJ2-1
CASSSKTSGYNEQFF
>TRBV6-5|TRBJ1-2
CASRTGGVGYTF
>TRBV7-3|TRBJ2-3
CASSFGLATDTQYF
>TRBV12-3/TRBV12-4|TRBJ2-5
CASSLLMGNGEETQYF
>TRBV5-5|TRBJ1-5
CASSSTGEVSNQPQHF
>TRBV5-1|-
CASSLTEDNEQFF
>TRBV3-1|TRBJ1-4
CASSLTDSRGEKLFF
>TRBV28|TRBJ1-1
CATYGQGQDTEAFF
>TRBV11-2|TRBJ2-1
CASSLECLTGVSYNEQFF
>TRBV4-1|TRBJ2-5
CASSQDRAVQETQYF
>TRBV27|-
CASSLGQGGYSYEQYF
>TRBV4-2|TRBJ1-4
CASSHWRGTNEKLFF
>TRBV20-1|TRBJ1-4
CSAFRQGFNEKLFF
>TRBV21-1|TRBJ2-7
CASGLTTGGRTAYEQYF
>TRBV18|TRBJ2-3
CASQTGTRFPDTQYF
>TRBV5-1|TRBJ2-1
CASSFLAGSLTYNEQFF
>TRBV12-3/TRBV12-4|TRBJ2-7
CVSRGQATYEQYF
>TRBV4-1|TRBJ2-4
CASTATGLENIQYF
>TRBV14|TRBJ2-3
CASSLLPGDTQYF
>TRBV12-3/TRBV12-4|TRBJ2-7
CASSGVSNEQYF
>TRBV7-9|TRBJ2-7
CASSLPDGYEQYF
>TRBV20-1|TRBJ1-5
CSAIPYGGNQPQHF
>TRBV11-3|TRBJ2-5
CASSLVCGGVQETQYF
>TRBV7-9|TRBJ1-4
CATRGTGDEKLFF
>TRBV18|TRBJ1-4
CASSPATGTGGEKLFF
>TRBV20-1|TRBJ2-7
CSARFGAGASYEQYF
>TRBV7-8|TRBJ2-7
CASSLELAGRFPPLYEQYF
>TRBV29-1|TRBJ2-1
CSVEGGRSDEQFF
>TRBV12-3/TRBV12-4|TRBJ2-5
CASTYAWIQETQYF
>TRBV20-1|TRBJ2-7
CSAPAVLDEQYF
>TRBV5-6|TRBJ2-2
CASSYGTGELFF
>TRBV25-1|TRBJ2-5
CASSESPWAQYF
>TRBV6-6|TRBJ2-7
CASRTSGQSYEQYF
>TRBV28|TRBJ1-4
CASSLSREVFEKLFF
>TRBV7-2|TRBJ2-6
CASSLLGPGLGSGANVLTF
>TRBV7-9|TRBJ2-5
CASSLTSGGIQETQYF
>TRBV28|TRBJ1-1
CASSFRGANTEAFF
>TRBV28|TRBJ2-6
CAGSLGDSGDSGANVLTF
>TRBV6-5|TRBJ1-1
CASRAQNTEAFF
>TRBV6-2/TRBV6-3|TRBJ2-1
CASSYSFREFF
>TRBV7-3|TRBJ1-2
CASTLTGVYGYTF
>TRBV7-2|TRBJ2-7
CASSSHLAGVIYEQYF
>TRBV28|TRBJ2-3
CASSFLAGDATDTQYF